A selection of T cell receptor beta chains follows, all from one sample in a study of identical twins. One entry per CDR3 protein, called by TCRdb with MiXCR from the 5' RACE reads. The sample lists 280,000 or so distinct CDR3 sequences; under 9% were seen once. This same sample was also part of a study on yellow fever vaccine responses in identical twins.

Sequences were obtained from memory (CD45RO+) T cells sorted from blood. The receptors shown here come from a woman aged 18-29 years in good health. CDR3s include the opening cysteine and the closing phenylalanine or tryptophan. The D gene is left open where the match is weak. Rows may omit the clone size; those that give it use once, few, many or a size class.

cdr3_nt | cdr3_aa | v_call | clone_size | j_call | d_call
TGTGCCAGCAGCGCGACGGGAGGGGCAGATAAGCAGTATTTT | CASSATGGADKQYF | TRBV9 | - | TRBJ2-3 | TRBD2
TGCGCGGGGGGGCCCCGCGAGACCCAGTACTTC | CAGGPRETQYF | TRBV29-1 | many | TRBJ2-5 | TRBD2
TGTGCCACCAGCAGGGGGACAGTTTATGGCTACACCTTC | CATSRGTVYGYTF | TRBV15 | many | TRBJ1-2 | TRBD1
TGTGCCAGCAGCTTAGAGGGGTGGGGGGTCAATTCACCCCTCCACTTT | CASSLEGWGVNSPLHF | TRBV7-8 | few | TRBJ1-6 | -
TGTGCCAGCAGCAAAGGAAGGGGGCTAACCCTGAACACTGAAGCTTTCTTT | CASSKGRGLTLNTEAFF | TRBV3-1 | - | TRBJ1-1 | TRBD1
TGCAGTGGAACCCTAGACAGTAATGAAAAACTGTTTTTT | CSGTLDSNEKLFF | TRBV29-1 | few | TRBJ1-4 | -
TGCAGTGCTATCCCTAGGCGCGCTAACTATGGCTACACCTTC | CSAIPRRANYGYTF | TRBV20-1 | - | TRBJ1-2 | -
TGCAGTGCTAGAGATCGGTTAAGACTAGCGGGAGGTCGCGAGCAGTACTTC | CSARDRLRLAGGREQYF | TRBV20-1 | - | TRBJ2-7 | TRBD2
TGTGCCAGCTCACCACCGAACAGGGGTTCCCAAGAGACCCAGTACTTC | CASSPPNRGSQETQYF | TRBV18 | - | TRBJ2-5 | TRBD1
TGTGCCAGCAGTTACCCGCCGGACAGGGTGGATGGCTACACCTTC | CASSYPPDRVDGYTF | TRBV6-5 | - | TRBJ1-2 | TRBD1
TGTGCCAGCAGTGAACTAGGACAGGGGAGTTCACCCCTCCACTTT | CASSELGQGSSPLHF | TRBV25-1 | many | TRBJ1-6 | TRBD1
TGTGCCAGCAATCAACTAAAGGGGACCGGAGGGAACACTGAAGCTTTCTTT | CASNQLKGTGGNTEAFF | TRBV12-3/TRBV12-4 | - | TRBJ1-1 | -
TGTGCCAGCAGTCGATCAGGGGCGAGTATGAACACTGAAGCTTTCTTT | CASSRSGASMNTEAFF | TRBV6-1 | many | TRBJ1-1 | -
TGTGCCAGCAGCCAAGGACAGCAGGGTGGCTACACCTTC | CASSQGQQGGYTF | TRBV3-1 | few | TRBJ1-2 | -
TGTGCCAGCAGTGCAAGCGGGGGGAACTACAATGAGCAGTTCTTC | CASSASGGNYNEQFF | TRBV6-1 | - | TRBJ2-1 | TRBD2
TGCGCCAGCAGCCACGAAACCTTGGTAGCTAGCGCCATCGGCGAGCAGTACTTC | CASSHETLVASAIGEQYF | TRBV4-1 | - | TRBJ2-7 | -